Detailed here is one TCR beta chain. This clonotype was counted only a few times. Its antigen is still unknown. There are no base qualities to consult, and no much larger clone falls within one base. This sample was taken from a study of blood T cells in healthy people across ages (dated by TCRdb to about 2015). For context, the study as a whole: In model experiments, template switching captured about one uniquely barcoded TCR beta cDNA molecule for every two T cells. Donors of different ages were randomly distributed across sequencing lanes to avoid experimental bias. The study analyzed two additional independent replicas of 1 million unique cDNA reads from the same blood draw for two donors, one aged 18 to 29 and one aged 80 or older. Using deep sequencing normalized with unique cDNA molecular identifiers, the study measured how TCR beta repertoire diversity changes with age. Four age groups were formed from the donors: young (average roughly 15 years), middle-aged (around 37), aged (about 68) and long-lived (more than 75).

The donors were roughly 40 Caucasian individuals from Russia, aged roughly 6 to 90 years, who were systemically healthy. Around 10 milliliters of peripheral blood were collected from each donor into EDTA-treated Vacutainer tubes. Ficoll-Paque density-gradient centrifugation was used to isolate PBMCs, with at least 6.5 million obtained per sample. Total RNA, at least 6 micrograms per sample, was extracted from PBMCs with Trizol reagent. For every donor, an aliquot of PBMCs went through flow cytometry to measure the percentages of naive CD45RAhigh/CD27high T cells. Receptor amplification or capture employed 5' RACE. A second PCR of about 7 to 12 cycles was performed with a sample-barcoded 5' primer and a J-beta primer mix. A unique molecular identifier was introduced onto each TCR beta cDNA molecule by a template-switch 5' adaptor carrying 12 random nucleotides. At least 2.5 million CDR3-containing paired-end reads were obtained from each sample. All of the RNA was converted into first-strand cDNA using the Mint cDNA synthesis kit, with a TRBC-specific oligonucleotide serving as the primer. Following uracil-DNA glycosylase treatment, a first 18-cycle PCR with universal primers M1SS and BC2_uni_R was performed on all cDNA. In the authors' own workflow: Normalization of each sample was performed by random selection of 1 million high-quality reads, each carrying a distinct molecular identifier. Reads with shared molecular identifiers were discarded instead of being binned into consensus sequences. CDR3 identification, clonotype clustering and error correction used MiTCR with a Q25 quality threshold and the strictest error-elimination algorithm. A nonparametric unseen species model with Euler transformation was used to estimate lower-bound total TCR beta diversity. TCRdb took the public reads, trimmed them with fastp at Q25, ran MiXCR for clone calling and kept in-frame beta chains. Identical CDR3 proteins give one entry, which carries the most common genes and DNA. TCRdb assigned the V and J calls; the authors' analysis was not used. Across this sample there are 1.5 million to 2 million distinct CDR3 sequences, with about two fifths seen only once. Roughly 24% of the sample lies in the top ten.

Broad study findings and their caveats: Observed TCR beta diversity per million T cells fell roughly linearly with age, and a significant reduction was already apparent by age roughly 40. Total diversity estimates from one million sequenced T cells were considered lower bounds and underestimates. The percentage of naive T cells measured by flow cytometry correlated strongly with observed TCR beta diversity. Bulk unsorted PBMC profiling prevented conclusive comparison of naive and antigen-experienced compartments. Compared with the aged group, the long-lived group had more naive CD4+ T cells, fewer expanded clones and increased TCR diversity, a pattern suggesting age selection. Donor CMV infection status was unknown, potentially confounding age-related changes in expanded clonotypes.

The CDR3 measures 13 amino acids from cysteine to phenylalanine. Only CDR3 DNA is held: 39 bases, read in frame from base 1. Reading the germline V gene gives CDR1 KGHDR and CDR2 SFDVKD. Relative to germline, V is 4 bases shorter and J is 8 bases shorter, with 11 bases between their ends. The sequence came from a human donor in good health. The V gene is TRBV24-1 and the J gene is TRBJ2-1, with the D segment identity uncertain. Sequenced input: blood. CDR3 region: CATSDPNVDEQFF. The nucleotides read TGTGCCACCAGTGACCCCAATGTGGATGAGCAGTTCTTC.